This TCR beta chain is from a study of cytomegalovirus exposure and HLA in healthy donors. CDR3 length equals 14 residues. The ends were cut back, 3 bases at V and 1 base at J, with 11 bases in the middle. Germline assignment: CDR1 SGHRS and CDR2 YFSETQ. General observations from the study: Later on, an analysis showed TCR association rates differing by HLA locus, with DRB1 the most and HLA-C the fewest. Most subjects' HLA-A and HLA-B alleles were reportedly predicted from TCR beta sequences. Clonal expansion, a later analysis showed, was greater in HLA-associated TCR beta chains than in equally common others.

PCR primers comprised 60 Vbeta and 13 Jbeta primers. Clones were read by immunoSEQ multiplex PCR, and TCRdb kept only the in-frame ones, dropping some. The repertoire holds some 120,000 clones, over 70% seen once, with 1.6% in the top ten. Of note for this clone: Its target is unknown.

This chain connects TRBV5-1 to TRBJ2-7, with D perhaps TRBD1 (7 bases). The source material was PBMCs. The TCR originated in a woman younger than 35 in good health and CMV-seronegative. In DNA form, the CDR3 reads TGCGCCAGCAGCTGGGGGGACAGTTCCTACGAGCAGTACTTC. This gives the protein CASSWGDSSYEQYF.